The following is a T cell receptor (beta chain) sequence with its context. This CDR3 has 16 residues. The germline CDR1 and CDR2 sequences are MGHRA and YSYEKL. Trimming pared 0 bases from V and 11 bases from J, leaving 19 bases between. These data originate in a study of T cell responses to AZD1222 COVID-19 vaccine. The method was immunoSEQ multiplex PCR; TCRdb's version includes in-frame clones alone and lacks a portion of them. The table has 120,000 or so clones, 75% to 95% seen once. This chain uses TRBV4-1 with TRBJ1-4; no reliable D call. The receptor comes from an adult in good health. Material: peripheral blood, obtained on day 0 of AZD1222 vaccination. In DNA form, the CDR3 reads TGCGCCAGCAGCCAAGATCGGGAACTAACAATACCTAAACTGTTTTTT. It is translated as CASSQDRELTIPKLFF.